This entry describes one T cell receptor beta chain. Its antigen is unidentified. The data were taken from a study of vaccination and CD4 T cells after COVID-19. At the level of the study: Stimulation of the cells used overlapping spike peptide pools from SARS-CoV-2 and from the common cold coronaviruses HCoV-NL63, HCoV-OC43 and HCoV-229E.

Cultured CD4+ T-cell DNA underwent Oncomine TCR Beta short-read sequencing. In TCRdb, the PCR reads were re-called with MiXCR into one record per CDR3 protein. The sample carries under 7,500 distinct CDR3 sequences, less than 85% recorded once. Treatment reported: approximately nine-day PBMC culture with coronavirus spike peptide pools or control peptides (ViraFEST assay). There are 14 residues in the CDR3. Unmatched junction bases numbered 13, after V lost 2 bases and J lost 10 bases. Germline V lookup: CDR1 DFQATT, CDR2 SNEGSKA (reference sequence). V is TRBV20-1 and J is TRBJ1-1, with 7 bases identical to TRBD1. The sequence was obtained from a human donor who had recovered from COVID-19. Sequenced sample: CD4+ T cells from blood, cultured in vitro. In DNA form, the CDR3 reads TGCAGTGCTAGACCCACCCCAGGGGGGCGAGGAGCTTTCTTT. Translating it yields CSARPTPGGRGAFF.